This paragraph covers one T cell receptor (beta chain) sequence. Its antigen is unknown. Primers included in the PCR were 60 Vbeta and 13 Jbeta primers. Method: immunoSEQ multiplex PCR; TCRdb's copy keeps in-frame clones and lacks some. The sample holds about 140,000 clones, roughly 85% seen once. The sample comes from a study of cytomegalovirus exposure and HLA in healthy donors. The study, taken as a whole, reports: Clonal expansion, a later analysis showed, was greater in HLA-associated TCR beta chains than in equally common others. A later look showed TCR association rates differing by HLA locus, highest for DRB1 and lowest for HLA-C. Information on immune exposure was restricted to one variable (CMV serostatus).

CDR1 and CDR2 from the germline V gene are SGHRS and YFSETQ. Trimming cost V 0 bases and J 2 bases, with 8 bases left between them. This CDR3 has 14 residues. Each donor was nominally healthy when sampled (though unrecorded immune exposures were likely). V usage is TRBV5-1 and J usage is TRBJ1-2; D possibly corresponds to TRBD1 (5 bases). This receptor was obtained from a woman aged 25-40 years in good health and CMV-seronegative. The specimen sequenced was PBMCs. The CDR3 nucleotides are TGCGCCAGCAGCTTGGAGGGGCTGAACTATGGCTACACCTTC. Its translation is CASSLEGLNYGYTF.